Below, 32 T cell receptor beta chains from the same sample are listed, as sequenced in a study of cytomegalovirus exposure and HLA in healthy donors (dated by TCRdb to the late 2010s). Library preparation employed the immunoSEQ multiplex PCR assay. A mixture of 60 forward primers for TCR Vbeta segments and 13 reverse primers for TCR Jbeta segments was used in the multiplex PCR. Not all clones reach the TCRdb copy of this immuneACCESS table, which keeps in-frame sequences only. Checked studies attribute under half of the gap to unresolved V genes and leave the rest unexplained. The sample data list around 100,000 clones, and roughly 79% of these were observed just once. Of the sample, over 4% is held by the ten largest clones. Sample: PBMCs. The receptors come from a man in his fifties in good health and CMV-seropositive.

The chain recombines TRBV11-2 with TRBJ2-5; 9 nucleotides line up with TRBD1. J gave up 4 bases and V 5 bases, and 8 bases lay outside the gene matches. CDR3 length: 15 amino acids. CDR1 is SGHAT, CDR2 FQNNGV, per germline. The CDR3 is CASSGGQGDAETQYF. In nucleotides, the CDR3 is TGTGCCAGCAGCGGGGGACAGGGAGATGCAGAGACCCAGTACTTC. The full variable domain, its missing parts supplied by reference TRBV11-2 and TRBJ2-5, is EAGVAQSPRYKIIEKRQSVAFWCNPISGHATLYWYQQILGQGPKLLIQFQNNGVVDDSQLPKDRFSAERLKGVDSTLKIQPAKLEDSAVYLCASSGGQGDAETQYFGPGTRLLVL.

CDR3 in amino acids: CASSKEEEREGYNEQFF. The DNA of the CDR3 is TGTGCCAGCAGCAAAGAGGAAGAGCGGGAGGGCTACAATGAGCAGTTCTTC. This chain connects TRBV21-1 to TRBJ2-1; the table's D call, TRBD2, was not checked against the DNA. TRBV21-1 is a pseudogene locus. The CDR3 totals 17 residues.

This sequence joins TRBV10-1 and TRBJ2-5; maybe TRBD2 (6 bases). CDR3 size: 16 residues. The V gene's germline CDR1 is WNHNN and CDR2 SYGVQD (reference sequence). Trimming cost V 6 bases and J 3 bases, with 20 bases left between them. The CDR3 spells CASSPGSGVGEETQYF. For the CDR3, the DNA is TGCGCCAGCAGCCCAGGGTCGGGGGTGGGGGAAGAGACCCAGTACTTC.

This clone has a single count. The chain joins TRBV19 to TRBJ1-5; TRBD1 is a possible D gene (6 bases). CDR3 length: 15 residues. V was cut by 7 bases and J by 6 bases, with 19 bases left in between. Germline V gene sequence: CDR1 LNHDA, CDR2 SQIVND (reference sequence). The CDR3 loop reads CASTPFGGASQPQHF. The CDR3 coding sequence is TGTGCCAGTACCCCTTTCGGGGGGGCGAGTCAGCCCCAGCATTTT.

The sample holds a few counts of this clone. This chain joins TRBV11-2 and TRBJ2-5, with 13 bases identical to TRBD2. The J call is uncertain, as TRBJ2-7 better fits the DNA end. The CDR3 is 17 residues long. The germline CDR1 and CDR2 sequences are SGHAT and FQNNGV. The CDR3 nucleotides are TGTGCCAGCAGCACCGCGGGCGGGACTAGCGGGATCTACGAGCAGTACTTC. Amino acids: CASSTAGGTSGIYEQYF.

CDR3 protein: CASSQYRSSSYNEQFF. As DNA, the CDR3 is TGTGCCAGCAGCCAATACAGATCGAGCTCCTACAATGAGCAGTTCTTC. The V and J genes are TRBV14 and TRBJ2-1; unclear D gene. V dropped 2 bases and J dropped 0 bases, with 11 bases sitting between them. Looked up from germline, CDR1 is SGHDN and CDR2 is FVKESK. The CDR3 is 16 residues long. The full variable domain, rest sourced from reference TRBV14 and TRBJ2-1, is EAGVTQFPSHSVIEKGQTVTLRCDPISGHDNLYWYRRVMGKEIKFLLHFVKESKQDESGMPNNRFLAERTGGTYSTLKVQPAELEDSGVYFCASSQYRSSSYNEQFFGPGTRLTVL.

The chain combines TRBV7-2 with TRBJ1-2; 7 bases map to TRBD1. V gave up 5 bases and J gave up 5 bases; unmatched junction bases: 14. Germline V CDR1 and CDR2: SGHTA, FQGNSA. CDR3 length: 16 residues. The chain's CDR3 is CASSLSEGANGYGYTF. CDR3 coding DNA: TGTGCCAGCAGCCTAAGCGAGGGGGCGAACGGGTATGGCTACACCTTC.

V gene TRBV5-1 combines with J gene TRBJ1-4; 8 bases fit TRBD1. The CDR3 loop spans 14 amino acids. V lost 4 bases to trimming and J lost 10 bases; unmatched junction nucleotides: 9. The germline V gene has CDR1 SGHRS and CDR2 YFSETQ. CDR3 nucleotide sequence: TGCGCCAGCAGCCTCGAGACAGGGGAAGGAAAACTGTTTTTT. It codes for CASSLETGEGKLFF.

The rearrangement uses TRBV18 and TRBJ2-3; 9 bases agree with TRBD2. Germline CDR1 and CDR2: KGHSH and LQKENI. This CDR3 region has 17 residues. The V gene end was trimmed by 3 bases and the J gene end by 4 bases; junction bases not matched to a gene: 11. CDR3 DNA: TGTGCCAGCTCACCTTTCTCGGCTAGCGGGAACCCAGATACGCAGTATTTT. This translates into CASSPFSASGNPDTQYF.

CDR3 nucleotide sequence: TGTGCCAGCAGTGGGGGGACAGATTACACAGATACGCAGTATTTT. It encodes CASSGGTDYTDTQYF. The genes are TRBV25-1 and TRBJ2-3, with TRBD1 identical over 7 bases. V lost 4 bases, J lost 2 bases, and 6 bases stayed unmatched. The CDR3 extends over 15 amino acids. CDR1 is MGHDK and CDR2 is SYGVNS in the germline V gene.

This sequence joins TRBV15 and TRBJ2-3, with D possibly matching TRBD2 (5 bases). Trimming removed 6 bases at V and 3 bases at J, with 13 bases between. Germline lookup yields CDR1 LNHNV and CDR2 YYDKDF (reference sequence). The CDR3 is 14 amino acids. CDR3 nucleotide sequence: TGTGCCACCAGTCACGGCCCGGGGACAGATACGCAGTATTTT. Translating gives CATSHGPGTDTQYF. The variable domain in full, with the rest retrieved from reference TRBV15 and TRBJ2-3, is DAMVIQNPRYQVTQFGKPVTLSCSQTLNHNVMYWYQQKSSQAPKLLFHYYDKDFNNEADTPDNFQSRRPNTSFCFLDIRSPGLGDTAMYLCATSHGPGTDTQYFGPGTRLTVL.

The chain carries TRBV5-6 and TRBJ1-1; the match to TRBD1 covers 7 bases. The V gene end was trimmed by 0 bases and the J gene end by 10 bases; junction bases not matched to a gene: 18. The CDR3 covers 17 residues. Germline assignment: CDR1 SGHDT and CDR2 YYEEEE. The CDR3 DNA is TGTGCCAGCAGCTTGGGCCAGACAGGGATGTTCGTAAAAGGAGCTTTCTTT. This codes for CASSLGQTGMFVKGAFF.

This chain uses TRBV2 with TRBJ1-5, with 10 positions matching TRBD1. V lost 4 bases and J lost 7; bases outside the gene matches: 4. This CDR3 is built from 14 residues. Germline lookup yields CDR1 SNHLY and CDR2 FYNNEI. The CDR3 nucleotides read TGTGCCAGCAGTGCAGACAGGGGGCGGCAGCCCCAGCATTTT. It yields the protein CASSADRGRQPQHF.

The chain carries TRBV9 and TRBJ2-3; D not resolved. CDR1 SGDLS and CDR2 YYNGEE come from the germline V gene. The CDR3 contains 16 residues. Between the trimmed V and J ends, which lost 0 bases and 2 bases, there was a span of 13 bases. The CDR3 DNA follows: TGTGCCAGCAGCGTAGTCCCAGATTTATACACAGATACGCAGTATTTT. This translates into CASSVVPDLYTDTQYF.

The rearrangement joins TRBV7-6 to TRBJ2-7; 10 nucleotides agree with TRBD2. Germline lookup yields CDR1 SGHVS and CDR2 FNYEAQ. The CDR3 consists of 14 residues. With 5 bases clipped from V and 6 bases from J, the junction kept 7 bases outside the gene matches. Here the CDR3 reads CASSAGTSDFEQYF. In nucleotides, the CDR3 is TGTGCCAGCAGCGCCGGGACTAGCGATTTCGAGCAGTACTTC.

This sequence joins TRBV5-1 and TRBJ2-5; unclear D gene. V gave up 1 base and J gave up 5 bases, with 6 bases separating them. Germline CDR1 SGHRS, CDR2 YFSETQ. The CDR3 runs to 12 residues. The CDR3 DNA is TGCGCCAGCAGCTTGTCCCAGGAGACCCAGTACTTC. Translated, it gives CASSLSQETQYF. The full variable domain, rest sourced from reference TRBV5-1 and TRBJ2-5, is KAGVTQTPRYLIKTRGQQVTLSCSPISGHRSVSWYQQTPGQGLQFLFEYFSETQRNKGNFPGRFSGRQFSNSRSEMNVSTLELGDSALYLCASSLSQETQYFGPGTRLLVL.

The rearrangement joins TRBV4-3 to TRBJ2-6, with TRBD1 matching 7 bases. With 3 bases clipped from V and 0 bases from J, the junction kept 5 bases outside the gene matches. Looked up from germline, CDR1 is LGHNA and CDR2 is YSLEER. CDR3 size: 17 residues. This CDR3 reads CASSQEGTASGANVLTF. The CDR3 DNA is TGCGCCAGCAGCCAGGAAGGGACAGCCTCTGGGGCCAACGTCCTGACTTTC.

The chain combines TRBV11-1 with TRBJ2-7; TRBD1 might be the D (6 bases). The CDR3 is made up of 12 amino acids. Trimming removed 1 base at V and 6 bases at J, with 7 bases between. Germline-derived CDR1 and CDR2 are SGHAT and FQDESV (reference sequence). The CDR3 spells CASSLGGLEQYF. The CDR3 DNA is TGTGCCAGCAGCTTAGGGGGGCTCGAGCAGTACTTC.

The rearrangement links TRBV7-8 to TRBJ2-1; 13 bases agree with TRBD2. CDR1 SGHVS and CDR2 FQNEAQ come from the germline V gene. The CDR3 spans 21 residues. With V trimmed by 1 base and J by 0 bases, 12 bases remained unmatched. The CDR3 region has the DNA TGTGCCAGCAGCTTAGGCTCCGGGACTAGCGGGATTGAGAGCTCCTACAATGAGCAGTTCTTC. Translated, it gives CASSLGSGTSGIESSYNEQFF.

The rearrangement joins TRBV7-9 to TRBJ1-5; a possible D gene is TRBD1 (5 bases). CDR1 and CDR2 from the germline V gene are SEHNR and FQNEAQ (reference sequence). V dropped 3 bases and J dropped 1 base, with 16 bases sitting between them. CDR3 length equals 17 residues. The CDR3: CASSFATAGGSNQPQHF. CDR3 in DNA: TGTGCCAGCAGCTTCGCGACAGCCGGCGGAAGCAATCAGCCCCAGCATTTT. The full variable domain, completed using reference TRBV7-9 and TRBJ1-5, is DTGVSQNPRHKITKRGQNVTFRCDPISEHNRLYWYRQTLGQGPEFLTYFQNEAQLEKSRLLSDRFSAERPKGSFSTLEIQRTEQGDSAMYLCASSFATAGGSNQPQHFGDGTRLSIL.

CDR3 nucleotides: TGTGCCAGCAGCGTAGATGAGCGGGCCTACACAGATACGCAGTATTTT. It specifies CASSVDERAYTDTQYF. The J gene is TRBJ2-3, the V gene TRBV9; TRBD2 is a possible D gene (6 bases). This CDR3 is 16 amino acids long. The germline V gene has CDR1 SGDLS and CDR2 YYNGEE. Trimming took 0 bases from V and 2 from J, leaving 13 bases between them.

The rearrangement links TRBV30 to TRBJ1-4; 7 bases line up with TRBD1. CDR1 is GTSNPN, CDR2 SVGIG, per germline (reference sequence). V was pared by 3 bases and J by 4 bases, with 8 bases of the junction left unmatched. The CDR3 runs to 15 residues. CDR3 sequence: CAWRARDRNNEKLFF. The CDR3, as DNA: TGTGCCTGGAGGGCCAGGGACAGAAATAATGAAAAACTGTTTTTT.

The chain has TRBV7-9 and TRBJ2-5; TRBD2 agrees at 12 bases. Trimming cost V 5 bases and J 4 bases; bases outside gene matches: 8. There are 16 residues in the CDR3. Germline V gene sequence: CDR1 SEHNR, CDR2 FQNEAQ (reference sequence). CDR3 amino acids: CASSTPTSGSRETQYF. CDR3 in DNA: TGTGCCAGCAGCACGCCGACTAGCGGGAGTAGAGAGACCCAGTACTTC. Complete variable domain (other parts from reference TRBV7-9 and TRBJ2-5): DTGVSQNPRHKITKRGQNVTFRCDPISEHNRLYWYRQTLGQGPEFLTYFQNEAQLEKSRLLSDRFSAERPKGSFSTLEIQRTEQGDSAMYLCASSTPTSGSRETQYFGPGTRLLVL.

By proportion, this clone is medium-sized. This rearrangement joins TRBV6-4 to TRBJ2-3; 8 bases line up with TRBD1. Per germline, CDR1 MRHNA and CDR2 SNTAGT. The CDR3 has 17 residues. With 2 bases clipped from V and 1 base from J, the junction kept 8 bases outside the gene matches. The CDR3 bases are TGTGCCAGCAGTGACCGAGCAGGGGGCGAAGGCACAGATACGCAGTATTTT. Its translation is CASSDRAGGEGTDTQYF.

The rearrangement links TRBV27 to TRBJ2-1, with D perhaps matching TRBD2 (5 bases). Trimming took 0 bases from V and 0 from J, leaving 12 bases between them. Per germline, CDR1 MNHEY and CDR2 SMNVEV (reference sequence). The CDR3 spans 17 residues. CDR3 sequence: CASSLSRRGSSYNEQFF. DNA of the CDR3: TGTGCCAGCAGTTTATCCAGACGGGGAAGCTCCTACAATGAGCAGTTCTTC.

The chain recombines TRBV25-1 with TRBJ2-3; 7 bases are shared with TRBD2. CDR3 length: 16 residues. Unmatched junction bases numbered 6, after V lost 1 base and J lost 2 bases. In germline, CDR1 is MGHDK, CDR2 SYGVNS. The CDR3 DNA follows: TGTGCCAGCAGTGAATGGTCTAGCGGATACACAGATACGCAGTATTTT. As protein: CASSEWSSGYTDTQYF.

The chain employs TRBV6-1 and TRBJ1-2, with a weak D call TRBD1 (5 bases). This CDR3 has 13 residues. The germline V and J ends were trimmed by 6 bases and 3 bases, with 11 bases remaining between them. Germline V CDR1 and CDR2: MNHNS, SASEGT. The CDR3 DNA sequence: TGTGCCAGCAGCCCGACAGTTGACTATGGCTACACCTTC. Protein sequence: CASSPTVDYGYTF.

This chain joins TRBV29-1 and TRBJ2-1, with D possibly being TRBD1 (6 bases). V was trimmed by 3 bases and J by 6 bases, leaving 18 bases between them. The CDR3 runs 15 residues. The germline V gene encodes CDR1 SQVTM and CDR2 ANQGSEA. This chain's CDR3 is CSVDGGLGVSNEQFF. The CDR3 DNA sequence: TGCAGCGTTGATGGGGGCCTGGGGGTAAGCAATGAGCAGTTCTTC.

V usage is TRBV5-1 and J usage is TRBJ2-3; 8 bases align to TRBD2. The CDR3 totals 15 residues. V dropped 1 base and J dropped 2; count of bases not matched to a gene: 3. Germline V gene data show CDR1 as SGHRS and CDR2 as YFSETQ. The CDR3 DNA follows: TGCGCCAGCAGCTTGTTACTAGCGGTCACAGATACGCAGTATTTT. Translation: CASSLLLAVTDTQYF.

V gene TRBV11-2 combines with J gene TRBJ2-3, with TRBD2 matching over 9 bases. CDR1 is SGHAT and CDR2 is FQNNGV in the germline V gene. V lost 4 bases and J lost 1; bases outside the gene matches: 3. The CDR3 contains 15 residues. The CDR3 here is CASSSSGIGTDTQYF. CDR3 in DNA: TGTGCCAGCAGCTCTAGCGGGATTGGCACAGATACGCAGTATTTT.

The chain recombines TRBV27 with TRBJ2-1; tentative D call: TRBD1 (6 bases). V dropped 4 bases and J dropped 10 bases, with 20 bases sitting between them. The CDR3 totals 15 residues. Germline values: CDR1 MNHEY, CDR2 SMNVEV (reference sequence). CDR3 amino acids: CASSSSNTGNGEQFF. CDR3 coding DNA: TGTGCCAGCAGTTCCAGCAACACAGGGAATGGGGAGCAGTTCTTC.

The chain has TRBV7-2 and TRBJ1-2; D gene uncertain. Per the germline V gene, CDR1 is SGHTA and CDR2 is FQGNSA. The CDR3 extends over 13 amino acids. V lost 1 base to trimming and J lost 6 bases, with 9 bases between them. For the CDR3, the DNA is TGTGCCAGCAGCTTAGGGAGTGAAGATGGCTACACCTTC. It codes for CASSLGSEDGYTF. Full variable domain (outside the CDR3, taken from reference TRBV7-2 and TRBJ1-2): GAGVSQSPSNKVTEKGKDVELRCDPISGHTALYWYRQSLGQGLEFLIYFQGNSAPDKSGLPSDRFSAERTGGSVSTLTIQRTQQEDSAVYLCASSLGSEDGYTFGSGTRLTVV.